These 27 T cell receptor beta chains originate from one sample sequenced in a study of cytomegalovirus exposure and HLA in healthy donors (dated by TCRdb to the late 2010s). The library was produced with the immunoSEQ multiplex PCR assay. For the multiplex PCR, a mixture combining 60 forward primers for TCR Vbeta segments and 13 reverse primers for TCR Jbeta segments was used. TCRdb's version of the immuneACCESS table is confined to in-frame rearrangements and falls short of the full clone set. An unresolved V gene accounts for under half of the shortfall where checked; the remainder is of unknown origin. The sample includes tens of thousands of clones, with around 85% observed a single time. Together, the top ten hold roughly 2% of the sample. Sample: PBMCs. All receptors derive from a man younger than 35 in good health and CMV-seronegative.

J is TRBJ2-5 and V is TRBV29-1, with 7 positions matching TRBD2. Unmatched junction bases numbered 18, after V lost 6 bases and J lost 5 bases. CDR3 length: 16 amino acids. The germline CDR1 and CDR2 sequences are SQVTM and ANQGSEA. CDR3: CSVPAFAGVGSETQYF. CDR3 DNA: TGCAGCGTCCCCGCTTTTGCGGGAGTGGGTTCGGAGACCCAGTACTTC.

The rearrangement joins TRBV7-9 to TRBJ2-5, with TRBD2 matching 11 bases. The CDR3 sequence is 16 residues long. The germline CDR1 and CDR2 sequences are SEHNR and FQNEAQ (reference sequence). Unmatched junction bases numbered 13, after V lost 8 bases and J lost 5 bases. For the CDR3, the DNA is TGTGCCAGCCACCACTGGGTAGCGGGAGGGTCGGAGACCCAGTACTTC. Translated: CASHHWVAGGSETQYF.

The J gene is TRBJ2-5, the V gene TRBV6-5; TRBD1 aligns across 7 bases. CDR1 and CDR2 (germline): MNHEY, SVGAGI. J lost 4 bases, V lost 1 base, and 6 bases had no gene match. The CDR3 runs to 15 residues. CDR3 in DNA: TGTGCCAGCAGTTACTACCAGACAGGGCGAGAGACCCAGTACTTC. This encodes CASSYYQTGRETQYF.

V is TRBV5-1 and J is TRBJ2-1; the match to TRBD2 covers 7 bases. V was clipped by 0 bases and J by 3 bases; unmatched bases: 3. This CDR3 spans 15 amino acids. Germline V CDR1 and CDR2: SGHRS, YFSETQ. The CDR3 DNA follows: TGCGCCAGCAGCTTGGCCACTAGCGACTACAATGAGCAGTTCTTC. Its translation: CASSLATSDYNEQFF.

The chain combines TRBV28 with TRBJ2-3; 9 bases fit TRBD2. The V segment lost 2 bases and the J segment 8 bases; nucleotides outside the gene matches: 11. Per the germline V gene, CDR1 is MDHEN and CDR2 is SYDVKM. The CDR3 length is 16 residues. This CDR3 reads CASSLRVAGALLTQYF. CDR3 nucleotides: TGTGCCAGCAGTTTAAGGGTAGCGGGAGCGCTTCTTACGCAGTATTTT.

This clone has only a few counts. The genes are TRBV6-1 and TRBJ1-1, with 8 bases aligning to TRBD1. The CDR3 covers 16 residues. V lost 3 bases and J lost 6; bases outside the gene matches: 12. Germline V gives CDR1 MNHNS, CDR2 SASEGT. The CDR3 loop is CASSEGQGAIGSEAFF. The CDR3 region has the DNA TGTGCCAGCAGTGAGGGGCAGGGGGCTATCGGGTCTGAAGCTTTCTTT.

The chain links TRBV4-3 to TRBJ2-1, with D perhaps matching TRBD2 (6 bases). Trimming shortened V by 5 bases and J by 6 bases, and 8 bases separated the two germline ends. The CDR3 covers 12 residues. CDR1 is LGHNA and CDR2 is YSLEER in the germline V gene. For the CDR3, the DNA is TGCGCCAGCAGCTGGAGGGGCAATGAGCAGTTCTTC. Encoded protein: CASSWRGNEQFF.

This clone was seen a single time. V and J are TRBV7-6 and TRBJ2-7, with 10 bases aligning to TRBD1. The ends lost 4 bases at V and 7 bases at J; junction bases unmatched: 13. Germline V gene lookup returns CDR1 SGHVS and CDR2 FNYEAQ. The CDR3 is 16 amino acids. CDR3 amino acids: CASSSLIGDRGGEQYF. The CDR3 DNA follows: TGTGCCAGCAGCTCTCTAATCGGGGACAGGGGAGGTGAGCAGTACTTC.

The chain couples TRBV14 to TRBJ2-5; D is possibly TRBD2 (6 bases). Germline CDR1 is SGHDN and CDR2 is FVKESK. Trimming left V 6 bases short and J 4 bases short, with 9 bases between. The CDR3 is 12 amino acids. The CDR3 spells CASSTSRETQYF. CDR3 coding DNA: TGTGCCAGCAGTACTAGCCGAGAGACCCAGTACTTC.

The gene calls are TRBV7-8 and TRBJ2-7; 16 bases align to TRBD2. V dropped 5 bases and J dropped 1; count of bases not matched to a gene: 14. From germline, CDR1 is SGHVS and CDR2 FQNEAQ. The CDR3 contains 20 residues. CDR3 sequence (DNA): TGTGCCAGCAGCCATCCTTCAGGGACTAGCGGGAGGGCCCGGTCCTACGAGCAGTACTTC. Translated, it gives CASSHPSGTSGRARSYEQYF.

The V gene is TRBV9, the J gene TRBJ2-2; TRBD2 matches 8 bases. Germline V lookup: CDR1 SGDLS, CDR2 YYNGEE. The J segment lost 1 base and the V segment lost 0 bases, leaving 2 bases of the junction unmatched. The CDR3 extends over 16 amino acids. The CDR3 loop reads CASSVVRGGNTGELFF. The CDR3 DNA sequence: TGTGCCAGCAGCGTAGTTCGGGGGGGGAACACCGGGGAGCTGTTTTTT.

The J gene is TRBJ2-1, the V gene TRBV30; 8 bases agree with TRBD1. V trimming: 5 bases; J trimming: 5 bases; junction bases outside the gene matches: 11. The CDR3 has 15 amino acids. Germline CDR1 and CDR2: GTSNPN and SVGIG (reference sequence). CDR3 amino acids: CAWSPVGQAHNEQFF. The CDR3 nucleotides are TGTGCCTGGTCCCCGGTGGGACAGGCCCACAATGAGCAGTTCTTC.

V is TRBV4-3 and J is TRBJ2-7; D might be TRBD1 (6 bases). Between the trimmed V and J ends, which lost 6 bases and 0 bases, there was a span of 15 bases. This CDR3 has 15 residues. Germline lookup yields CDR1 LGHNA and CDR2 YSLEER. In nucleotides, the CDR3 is TGCGCCAGCAGACGAAGGGACATATCCTCCTACGAGCAGTACTTC. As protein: CASRRRDISSYEQYF.

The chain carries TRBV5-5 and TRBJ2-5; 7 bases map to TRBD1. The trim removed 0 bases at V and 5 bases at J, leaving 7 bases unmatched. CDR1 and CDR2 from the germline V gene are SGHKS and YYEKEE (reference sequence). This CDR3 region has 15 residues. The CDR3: CASSLVRGLKETQYF. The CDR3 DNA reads TGTGCCAGCAGCTTGGTGAGGGGGCTGAAGGAGACCCAGTACTTC.

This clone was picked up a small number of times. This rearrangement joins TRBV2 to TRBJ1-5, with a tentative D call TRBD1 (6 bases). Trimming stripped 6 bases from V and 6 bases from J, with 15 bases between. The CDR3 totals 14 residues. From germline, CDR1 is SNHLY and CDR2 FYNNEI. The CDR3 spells CASSSESTGQPQHF. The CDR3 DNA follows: TGTGCCAGCAGCTCAGAGTCGACAGGTCAGCCCCAGCATTTT.

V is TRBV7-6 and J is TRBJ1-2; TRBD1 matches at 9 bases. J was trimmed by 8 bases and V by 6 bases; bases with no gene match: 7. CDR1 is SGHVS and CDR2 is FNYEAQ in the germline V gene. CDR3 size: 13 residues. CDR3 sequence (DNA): TGTGCCAGCAGTCGGGACAGGGCGGGAGGCTACACCTTC. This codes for CASSRDRAGGYTF. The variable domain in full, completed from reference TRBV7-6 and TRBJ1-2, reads GAGVSQSPRYKVTKRGQDVALRCDPISGHVSLYWYRQALGQGPEFLTYFNYEAQQDKSGLPNDRFSAERPEGSISTLTIQRTEQRDSAMYRCASSRDRAGGYTFGSGTRLTVV.

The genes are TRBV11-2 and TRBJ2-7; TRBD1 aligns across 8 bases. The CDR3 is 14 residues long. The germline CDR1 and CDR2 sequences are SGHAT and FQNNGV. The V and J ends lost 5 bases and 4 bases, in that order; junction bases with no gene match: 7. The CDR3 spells CASSRDRSNYEQYF. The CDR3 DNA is TGTGCCAGCAGCAGGGACAGGTCGAATTACGAGCAGTACTTC.

The CDR3 coding sequence is TGTGCCAGCAGCCCTGGGCAGACAGGGGATCCCTACGAGCAGTACTTC. It codes for CASSPGQTGDPYEQYF. The J gene is TRBJ2-7, the V gene TRBV7-9; 8 nucleotides match TRBD1. CDR1 is SEHNR, CDR2 FQNEAQ, per germline (reference sequence). V shed 5 bases and J 2 bases; nucleotides not matched to a gene: 11. The CDR3 is 16 residues long.

CDR3 protein: CASTAGTGNVLTF. The DNA of the CDR3 is TGTGCCAGCACCGCCGGGACAGGGAACGTCCTGACTTTC. The chain links TRBV5-4 to TRBJ2-6; 9 nucleotides line up with TRBD1. The CDR3 runs 13 residues. Losses at the gene ends were 6 bases for V and 10 bases for J; bases not matched to a gene: 5. Germline values: CDR1 SGHNT, CDR2 YYREEE (reference sequence).

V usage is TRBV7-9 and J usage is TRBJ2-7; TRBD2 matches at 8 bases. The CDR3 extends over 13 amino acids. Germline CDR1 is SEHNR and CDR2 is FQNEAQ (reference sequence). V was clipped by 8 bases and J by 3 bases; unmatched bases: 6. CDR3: CASGRGGDYEQYF. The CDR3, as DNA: TGTGCCAGCGGCCGGGGGGGGGACTACGAGCAGTACTTC.

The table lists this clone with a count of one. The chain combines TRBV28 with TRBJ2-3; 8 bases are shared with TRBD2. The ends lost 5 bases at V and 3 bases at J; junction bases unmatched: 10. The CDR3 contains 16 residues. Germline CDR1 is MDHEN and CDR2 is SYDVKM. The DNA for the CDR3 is TGTGCCAGCAGTCCGACTAGCGCCGGTGGAACAGATACGCAGTATTTT. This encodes CASSPTSAGGTDTQYF.

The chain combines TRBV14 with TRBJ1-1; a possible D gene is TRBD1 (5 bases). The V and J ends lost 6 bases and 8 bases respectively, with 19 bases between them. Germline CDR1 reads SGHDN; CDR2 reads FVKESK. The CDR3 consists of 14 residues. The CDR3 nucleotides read TGTGCCAGCAGTCCAGTCGGCGGGGGTCCGGAAGCTTTCTTT. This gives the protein CASSPVGGGPEAFF.

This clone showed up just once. CDR3 sequence: CASSQTPQVYGYTF. In DNA form, the CDR3 reads TGTGCCAGCAGCCAGACCCCCCAGGTCTATGGCTACACCTTC. The rearrangement joins TRBV7-9 to TRBJ1-2; the D is unclear. The V and J ends lost 5 bases and 4 bases respectively, with 14 bases between them. This CDR3 contains 14 residues. Germline CDR1 reads SEHNR; CDR2 reads FQNEAQ (reference sequence).

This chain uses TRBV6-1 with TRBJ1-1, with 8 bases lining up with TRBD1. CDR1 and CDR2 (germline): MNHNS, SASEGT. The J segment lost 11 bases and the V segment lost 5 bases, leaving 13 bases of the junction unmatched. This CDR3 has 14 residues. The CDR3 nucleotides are TGTGCCAGCAGTCCCCAGGACAGGGTGGGATTGGCTTTCTTT. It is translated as CASSPQDRVGLAFF.

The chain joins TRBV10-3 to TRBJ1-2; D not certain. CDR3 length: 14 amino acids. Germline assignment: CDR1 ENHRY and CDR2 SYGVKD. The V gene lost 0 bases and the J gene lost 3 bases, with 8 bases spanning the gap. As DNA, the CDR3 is TGTGCCATCAGTGAGTCCGGACTCCACTATGGCTACACCTTC. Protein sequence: CAISESGLHYGYTF.

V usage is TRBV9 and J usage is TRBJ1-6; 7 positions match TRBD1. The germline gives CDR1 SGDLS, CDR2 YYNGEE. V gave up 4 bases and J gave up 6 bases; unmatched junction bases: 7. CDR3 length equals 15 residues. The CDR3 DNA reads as TGTGCCAGCAGCTCCTCCGGGACAGTTAATTCACCCCTCCACTTT. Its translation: CASSSSGTVNSPLHF.

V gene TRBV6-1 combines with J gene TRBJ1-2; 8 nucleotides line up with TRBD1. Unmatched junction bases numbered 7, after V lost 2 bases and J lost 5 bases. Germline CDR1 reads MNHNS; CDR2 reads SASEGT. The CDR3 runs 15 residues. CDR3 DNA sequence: TGTGCCAGCAGTGAATCCTTACAGGGGGGTTATGGCTACACCTTC. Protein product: CASSESLQGGYGYTF.